These T cell receptor beta chains were read from a single sample in a study of blood T cell repertoires in COVID-19. Profiling relied on immunoSEQ multiplex PCR, and the TCRdb table lists in-frame clones only, not all of them. The sample holds tens of thousands of clones, around 80% seen once. The source material was peripheral blood. The receptors stem from a man aged 55 to 70 with acute or convalescent COVID-19. The CDR3 runs from the conserved cysteine through the conserved F or W. A D gene is named only where the DNA matches it firmly. Clone size is shown for a subset of rows, as once, few, many or a class of expanded clone.

>-|TRBV4-3|-|TRBJ2-3
TGCGCCAGCAGCCAAGAGGCGCCTTTGCGGGCAGATACGCAGTATTTT
CASSQEAPLRADTQYF
>-|TRBV6-5|-|TRBJ1-1
TGTGCCAGCAGCCTTTCCTTGAACACTGAAGCTTTCTTT
CASSLSLNTEAFF
>-|TRBV19|-|TRBJ1-2
TGTGCCAGTACGGACAGCTCCGGCTATGGCTACACCTTC
CASTDSSGYGYTF
>TRBD2|TRBV24-1|-|TRBJ2-6
TGTGCCACCAGTGGTTGGGGGGGGAATCGGAGGGCCAACGTCCTGACTTTC
CATSGWGGNRRANVLTF
>-|TRBV18|-|TRBJ2-1
TGTGCCAGCTCACCGACAGTAGACAATGAGCAGTTCTTC
CASSPTVDNEQFF
>-|TRBV3-1/TRBV3-2|once|TRBJ1-1
TGTGCCAGCAGCCCCCCCGGAGGGGTCGTAGCTTTCTTT
CASSPPGGVVAFF
>TRBD1|TRBV9|-|TRBJ1-2
TGTGCCAGCAGCGTGGGACAGCCTACGTCCTATGGCTACACCTTC
CASSVGQPTSYGYTF
>TRBD2|TRBV27|few|TRBJ2-7
TGTGCCAGCAGTTTTGGGACTAGCGTGTTTCTGTACTTC
CASSFGTSVFLYF
>-|TRBV7-9|-|TRBJ2-7
TGTGCCAGCAGCTTAGAGCGGAGCTCCTACGAGCAGTACTTC
CASSLERSSYEQYF
>-|TRBV7-6|-|TRBJ2-1
TGTGCCAGCAGCTTAGGGGCGAACTCCTACAATGAGCAGTTCTTC
CASSLGANSYNEQFF